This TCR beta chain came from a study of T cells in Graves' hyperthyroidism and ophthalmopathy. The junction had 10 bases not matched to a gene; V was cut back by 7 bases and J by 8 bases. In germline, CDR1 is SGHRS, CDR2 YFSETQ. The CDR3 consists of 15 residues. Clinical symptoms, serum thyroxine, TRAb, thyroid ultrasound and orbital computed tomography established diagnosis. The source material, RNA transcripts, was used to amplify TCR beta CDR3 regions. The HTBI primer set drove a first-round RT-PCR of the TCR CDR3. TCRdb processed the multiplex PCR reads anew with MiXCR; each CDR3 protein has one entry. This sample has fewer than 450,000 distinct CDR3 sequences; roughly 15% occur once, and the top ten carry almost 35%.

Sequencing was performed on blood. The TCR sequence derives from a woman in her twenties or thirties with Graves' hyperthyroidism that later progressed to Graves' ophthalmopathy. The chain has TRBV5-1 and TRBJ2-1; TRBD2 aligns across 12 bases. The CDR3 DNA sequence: TGCGCCAGCGGATATACTAGCGGGAGGCCCCATGAGCAGTTCTTC. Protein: CASGYTSGRPHEQFF.